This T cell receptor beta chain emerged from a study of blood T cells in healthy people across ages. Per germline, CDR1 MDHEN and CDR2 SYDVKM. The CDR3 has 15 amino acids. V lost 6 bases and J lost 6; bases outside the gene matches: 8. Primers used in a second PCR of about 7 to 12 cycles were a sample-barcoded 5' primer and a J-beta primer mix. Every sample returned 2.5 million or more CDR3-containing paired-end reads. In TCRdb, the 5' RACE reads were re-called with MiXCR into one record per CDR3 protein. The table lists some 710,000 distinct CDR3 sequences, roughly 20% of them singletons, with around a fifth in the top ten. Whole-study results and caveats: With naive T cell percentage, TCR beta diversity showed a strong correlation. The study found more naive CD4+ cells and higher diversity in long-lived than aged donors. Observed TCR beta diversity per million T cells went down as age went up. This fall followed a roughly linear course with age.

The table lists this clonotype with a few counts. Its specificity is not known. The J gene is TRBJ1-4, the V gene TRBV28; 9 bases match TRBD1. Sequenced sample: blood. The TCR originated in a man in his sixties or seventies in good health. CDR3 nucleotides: TGTGCCAGCAGCGAGCCGGGACAGGGTTATGAAAAACTGTTTTTT. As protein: CASSEPGQGYEKLFF.